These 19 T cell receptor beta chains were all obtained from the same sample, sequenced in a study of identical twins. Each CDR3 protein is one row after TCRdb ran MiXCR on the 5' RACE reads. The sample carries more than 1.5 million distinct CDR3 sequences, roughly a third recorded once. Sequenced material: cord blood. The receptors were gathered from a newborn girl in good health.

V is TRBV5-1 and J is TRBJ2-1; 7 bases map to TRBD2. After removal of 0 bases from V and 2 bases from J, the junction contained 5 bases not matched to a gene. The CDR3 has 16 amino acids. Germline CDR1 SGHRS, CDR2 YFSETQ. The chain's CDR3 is CASSLAARGTYNEQFF. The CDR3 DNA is TGCGCCAGCAGCTTGGCCGCGCGGGGGACCTACAATGAGCAGTTCTTC. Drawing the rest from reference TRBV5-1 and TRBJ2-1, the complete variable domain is KAGVTQTPRYLIKTRGQQVTLSCSPISGHRSVSWYQQTPGQGLQFLFEYFSETQRNKGNFPGRFSGRQFSNSRSEMNVSTLELGDSALYLCASSLAARGTYNEQFFGPGTRLTVL.

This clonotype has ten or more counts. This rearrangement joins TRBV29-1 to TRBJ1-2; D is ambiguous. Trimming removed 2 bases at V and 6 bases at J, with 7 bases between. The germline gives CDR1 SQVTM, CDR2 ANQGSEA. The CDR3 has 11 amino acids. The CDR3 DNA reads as TGCAGCGTTGAAATGGGTCATGGCTACACCTTC. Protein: CSVEMGHGYTF. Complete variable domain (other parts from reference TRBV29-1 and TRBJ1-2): SAVISQKPSRDICQRGTSLTIQCQVDSQVTMMFWYRQQPGQSLTLIATANQGSEATYESGFVIDKFPISRPNLTFSTLTVSNMSPEDSSIYLCSVEMGHGYTFGSGTRLTVV.

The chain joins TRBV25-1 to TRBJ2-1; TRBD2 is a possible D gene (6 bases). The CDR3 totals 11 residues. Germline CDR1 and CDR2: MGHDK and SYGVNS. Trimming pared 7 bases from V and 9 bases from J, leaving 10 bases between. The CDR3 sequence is CASTGRTEQFF. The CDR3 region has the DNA TGTGCCAGCACCGGGAGAACTGAGCAGTTCTTC.

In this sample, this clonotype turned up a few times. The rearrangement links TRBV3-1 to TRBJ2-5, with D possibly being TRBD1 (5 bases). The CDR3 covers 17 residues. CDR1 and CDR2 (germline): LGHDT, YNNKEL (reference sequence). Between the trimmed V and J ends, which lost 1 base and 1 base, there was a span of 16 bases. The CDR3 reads CASSQVWGRGFQETQYF. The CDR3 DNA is TGTGCCAGCAGCCAAGTTTGGGGAAGGGGCTTCCAAGAGACCCAGTACTTC.

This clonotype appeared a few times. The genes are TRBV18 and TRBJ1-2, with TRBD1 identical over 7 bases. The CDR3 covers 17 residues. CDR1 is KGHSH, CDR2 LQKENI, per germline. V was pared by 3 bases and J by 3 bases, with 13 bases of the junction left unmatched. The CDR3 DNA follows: TGTGCCAGCTCACCCGAAAAAAGGGACAGACCAGACTATGGCTACACCTTC. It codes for CASSPEKRDRPDYGYTF.

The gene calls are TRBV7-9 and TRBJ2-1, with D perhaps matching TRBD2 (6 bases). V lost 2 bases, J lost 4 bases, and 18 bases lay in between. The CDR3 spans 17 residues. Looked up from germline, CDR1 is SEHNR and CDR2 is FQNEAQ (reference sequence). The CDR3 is CASSLLTSGENYNEQFF. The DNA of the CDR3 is TGTGCCAGCAGCTTACTTACTTCGGGGGAGAATTACAATGAGCAGTTCTTC.

CDR3 in amino acids: CASSPTEISYNEQFF. The CDR3 coding sequence is TGTGCCAGCTCGCCAACAGAGATCTCCTACAATGAGCAGTTCTTC. This rearrangement joins TRBV18 to TRBJ2-1, with D unresolved. The germline V gene has CDR1 KGHSH and CDR2 LQKENI. Between the trimmed V and J ends, which lost 6 bases and 0 bases, there was a span of 12 bases. The CDR3 extends over 15 amino acids.

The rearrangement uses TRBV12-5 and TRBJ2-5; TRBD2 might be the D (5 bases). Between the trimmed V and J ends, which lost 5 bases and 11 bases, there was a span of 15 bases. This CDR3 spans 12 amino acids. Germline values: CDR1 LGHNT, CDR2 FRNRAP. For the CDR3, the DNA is TGTGCTAGTGGTCTGGGTAGCGATGAGCAGTACTTC. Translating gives CASGLGSDEQYF.

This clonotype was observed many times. The CDR3 spells CSVEPRQANYGYTF. The CDR3 DNA is TGCAGCGTTGAACCCCGACAGGCTAACTATGGCTACACCTTC. The chain employs TRBV29-1 and TRBJ1-2; maybe TRBD1 (6 bases). The V gene lost 2 bases and the J gene lost 0 bases, with 10 bases spanning the gap. Germline CDR1 and CDR2: SQVTM and ANQGSEA. There are 14 residues in the CDR3.

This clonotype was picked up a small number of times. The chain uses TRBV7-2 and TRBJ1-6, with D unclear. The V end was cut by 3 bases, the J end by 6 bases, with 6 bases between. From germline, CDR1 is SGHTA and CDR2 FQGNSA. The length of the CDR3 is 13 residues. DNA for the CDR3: TGTGCCAGCAGCTTGACCGCTAATTCACCCCTCCACTTT. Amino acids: CASSLTANSPLHF.

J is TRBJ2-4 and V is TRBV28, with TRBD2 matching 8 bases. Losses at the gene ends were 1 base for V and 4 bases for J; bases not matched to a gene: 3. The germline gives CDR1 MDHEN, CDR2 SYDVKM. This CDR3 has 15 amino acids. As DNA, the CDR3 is TGTGCCAGCAGTTTATCAAGCGGGAGTAAAAACATTCAGTACTTC. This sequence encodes CASSLSSGSKNIQYF.

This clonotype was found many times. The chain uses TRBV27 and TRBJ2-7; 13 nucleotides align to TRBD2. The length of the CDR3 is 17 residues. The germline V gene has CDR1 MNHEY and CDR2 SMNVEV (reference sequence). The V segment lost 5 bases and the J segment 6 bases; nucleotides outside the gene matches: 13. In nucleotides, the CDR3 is TGTGCCAGCAGTCTGTATCCCGGGACTAGCGGGAATGGCGAGCAGTACTTC. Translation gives CASSLYPGTSGNGEQYF.

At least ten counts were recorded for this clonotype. The CDR3 DNA follows: TGCGCCAGCAGCTTGGACACGAGCTCCTACAATGAGCAGTTCTTC. Translated: CASSLDTSSYNEQFF. This chain joins TRBV5-1 and TRBJ2-1, with D hard to call. Germline V gene lookup returns CDR1 SGHRS and CDR2 YFSETQ. V dropped 0 bases and J dropped 0 bases, with 7 bases sitting between them. There are 15 residues in the CDR3.

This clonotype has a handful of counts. CDR3 in DNA: TGCAGTGGCCGACAGGGGTGGAAGACCCAGTACTTC. Translated, it gives CSGRQGWKTQYF. The rearrangement uses TRBV20-1 and TRBJ2-5, with 8 bases matching TRBD1. Germline V lookup: CDR1 DFQATT, CDR2 SNEGSKA (reference sequence). There are 12 residues in the CDR3. J lost 6 bases, V lost 7 bases, and 7 bases had no gene match.

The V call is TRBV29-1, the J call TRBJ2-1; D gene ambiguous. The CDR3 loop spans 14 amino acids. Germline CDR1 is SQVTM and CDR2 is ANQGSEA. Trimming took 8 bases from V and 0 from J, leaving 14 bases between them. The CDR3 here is CSPRLTSSYNEQFF. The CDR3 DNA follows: TGCAGCCCTCGTCTCACGAGCTCCTACAATGAGCAGTTCTTC.

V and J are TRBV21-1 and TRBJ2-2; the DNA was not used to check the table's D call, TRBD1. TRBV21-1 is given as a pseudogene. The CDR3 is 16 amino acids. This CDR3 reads CASSKGGGHNTGELFF. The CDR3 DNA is TGTGCCAGCAGCAAAGGGGGGGGACACAACACCGGGGAGCTGTTTTTT.

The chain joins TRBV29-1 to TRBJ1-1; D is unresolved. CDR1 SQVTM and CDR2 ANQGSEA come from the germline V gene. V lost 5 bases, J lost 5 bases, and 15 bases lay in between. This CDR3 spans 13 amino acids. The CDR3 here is CSVLKGPRTEAFF. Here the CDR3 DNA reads TGCAGCGTTTTGAAAGGGCCGAGGACTGAAGCTTTCTTT.

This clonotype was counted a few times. DNA for the CDR3: TGTGCCAGCAGCCCCGGAGGGGGGGGCCGGGAGACCCAGTACTTC. This gives the protein CASSPGGGGRETQYF. The genes are TRBV4-2 and TRBJ2-5; TRBD2 might be the D (7 bases). Per the germline V gene, CDR1 is LGHNA and CDR2 is YNFKEQ. The V and J ends lost 4 bases and 5 bases respectively, with 17 bases between them. CDR3 size: 15 residues.

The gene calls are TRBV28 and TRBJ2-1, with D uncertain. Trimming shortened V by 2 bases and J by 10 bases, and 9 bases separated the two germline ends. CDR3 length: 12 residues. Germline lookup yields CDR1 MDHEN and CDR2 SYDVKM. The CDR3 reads CASSLIQREQFF. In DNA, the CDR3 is TGTGCCAGCAGTTTAATCCAGAGGGAGCAGTTCTTC.